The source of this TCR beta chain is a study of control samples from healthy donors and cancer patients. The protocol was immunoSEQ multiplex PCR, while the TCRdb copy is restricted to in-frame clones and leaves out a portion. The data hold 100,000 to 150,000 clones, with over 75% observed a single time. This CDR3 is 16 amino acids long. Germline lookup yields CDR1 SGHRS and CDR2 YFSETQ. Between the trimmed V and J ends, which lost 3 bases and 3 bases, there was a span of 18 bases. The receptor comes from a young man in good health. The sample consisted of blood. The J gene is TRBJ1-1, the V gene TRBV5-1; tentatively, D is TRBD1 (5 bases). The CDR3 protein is CASSSNQGFRDTEAFF. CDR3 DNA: TGCGCCAGCAGCTCTAATCAGGGATTTCGGGACACTGAAGCTTTCTTT.